This T cell receptor beta chain was obtained from a study of blood T cell repertoires in COVID-19. Across the whole study: Researchers got acute and convalescent COVID-19 samples from the United States, Italy and Spain. T cells, B-cell-depleted T cells, or PBMCs supplied cDNA or gDNA.

Source study methods: Reference gene primers were amplified, and this amplification served to estimate nucleated cell counts. Sequencing was performed with immunoSEQ multiplex PCR; in TCRdb, only in-frame clones are kept and a portion is missing. V, J and clone size were drawn from that table, and D and trimming were deduced from the DNA. Of around 110,000 clones listed, approximately 88% are singletons. Trimming took off 5 bases at V and 6 bases at J, with 10 bases between the two ends. CDR1 is SGHVS and CDR2 is FNYEAQ in the germline V gene. The CDR3 covers 12 residues. This clone was seen only once.

Sequenced: peripheral blood. This rearrangement joins TRBV7-6 to TRBJ1-1, with D hard to call. The receptor comes from a man in his fifties with active or convalescent COVID-19. In DNA form, the CDR3 reads TGTGCCAGCAGCCGGGAGGGCCCTGAAGCTTTCTTT. It encodes CASSREGPEAFF.